This T cell receptor beta chain came from a study of cytomegalovirus exposure and HLA in healthy donors. About the research overall: Early release data held 85 million to 95 million unique TCRs from HLA-typed donors.

60 Vbeta and 13 Jbeta primers were used in PCR. Clones were read by immunoSEQ multiplex PCR, and TCRdb kept only the in-frame ones, dropping some. The table lists around 120,000 clones, 75% to 85% of them singletons. This clone has a handful of counts. Per the germline V gene, CDR1 is SGHNT and CDR2 is YENEEA. V lost 8 bases and J lost 2; bases outside the gene matches: 4. The CDR3 totals 13 residues. This receptor was obtained from a woman between 45 and 60 years old in good health and CMV-seropositive. Sequencing used PBMCs. The chain is built from TRBV11-3 and TRBJ1-2; TRBD1 matches 8 bases. The CDR3 DNA sequence: TGTGCCAGCTCGAACAGGGGGAACTATGGCTACACCTTC. Encoded protein: CASSNRGNYGYTF. Looking up the rest from reference TRBV11-3 and TRBJ1-2 gives the full variable domain: EAGVVQSPRYKIIEKKQPVAFWCNPISGHNTLYWYLQNLGQGPELLIRYENEEAVDDSQLPKDRFSAERLKGVDSTLKIQPAELGDSAVYLCASSNRGNYGYTFGSGTRLTVV.